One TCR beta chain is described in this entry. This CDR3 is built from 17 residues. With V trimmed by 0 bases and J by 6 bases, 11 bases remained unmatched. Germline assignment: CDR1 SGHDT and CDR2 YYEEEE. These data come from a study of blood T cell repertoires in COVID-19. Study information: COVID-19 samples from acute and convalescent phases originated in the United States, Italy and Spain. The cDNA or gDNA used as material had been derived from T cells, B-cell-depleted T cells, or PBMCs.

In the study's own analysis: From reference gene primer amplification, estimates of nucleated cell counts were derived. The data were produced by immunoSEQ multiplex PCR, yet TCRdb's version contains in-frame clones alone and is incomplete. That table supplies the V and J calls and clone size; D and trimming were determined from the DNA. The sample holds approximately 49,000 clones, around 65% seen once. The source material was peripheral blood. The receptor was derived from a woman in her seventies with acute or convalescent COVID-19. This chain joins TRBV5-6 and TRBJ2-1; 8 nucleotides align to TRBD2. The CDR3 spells CASSLAAGVFYRNEQFF. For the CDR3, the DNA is TGTGCCAGCAGCTTGGCAGCGGGAGTGTTTTATCGCAATGAGCAGTTCTTC.